These T cell receptor beta chains were read from a single sample in a study of OX40 agonist ivuxolimab in advanced cancers. Measured with immunoSEQ multiplex PCR; TCRdb has only the in-frame clones, and not every one. The profile shows about 68,000 clones, roughly nine tenths of them singletons. The source was CD4+ or CD8+ T cells sorted from blood, collected in a trial of the OX40 agonist ivuxolimab. The receptors originated from an adult with an advanced solid tumor such as melanoma, head and neck, liver or kidney cancer. CDR3s include the opening cysteine and the closing phenylalanine or tryptophan. Each record gives: clone size, J gene, V gene, D gene, CDR3 protein, CDR3 DNA. The D gene is left open where the match is weak. Where a row states a size, it is once, few, many or the class of an expanded clone; other rows omit it.

>-|TRBJ2-2|TRBV28|TRBD1
CASRKGDRGHTGELFF
TGTGCCAGCAGGAAAGGGGACAGGGGTCATACCGGGGAGCTGTTTTTT
>-|TRBJ2-7|TRBV7-2|TRBD2
CASSILAGGNEQYF
TGTGCCAGCAGCATCCTAGCGGGAGGCAACGAGCAGTACTTC
>-|TRBJ2-3|TRBV19|-
CATSLRLASTDTQYF
TGTGCCACCTCCCTGAGGCTAGCTAGCACAGATACGCAGTATTTT
>once|TRBJ2-3|TRBV7-9|-
CASSLEQGHTQYF
TGTGCCAGCAGCTTAGAGCAGGGACATACGCAGTATTTT
>-|TRBJ1-1|TRBV11-2|TRBD1
CASSFDRVWTEAFF
TGTGCCAGCAGTTTTGACAGGGTATGGACTGAAGCTTTCTTT
>-|TRBJ2-2|TRBV12-2|-
CVSSSGIHHGELFF
TGTGTATCGTCTAGCGGGATTCATCACGGGGAGCTGTTTTTT
>-|TRBJ2-5|TRBV27|TRBD1
CASRGTGGGETQYF
TGTGCCAGCAGGGGGACAGGGGGCGGAGAGACCCAGTACTTC
>-|TRBJ1-4|TRBV25-1|-
CASRGRLLTNEKLFF
TGTGCCAGCAGAGGACGTTTACTAACTAATGAAAAACTGTTTTTT
>once|TRBJ2-4|TRBV5-1|-
CASRGELAKNIQYF
TGCGCCAGCAGGGGGGAGCTAGCCAAAAACATTCAGTACTTC
>-|TRBJ1-1|TRBV18|-
CASSRTANTEAFF
TGTGCCAGCAGCAGGACAGCGAACACTGAAGCTTTCTTT
>-|TRBJ2-1|TRBV2|-
CASSVMEDNEQFF
TGTGCCAGCAGTGTAATGGAGGACAATGAGCAGTTCTTC
>once|TRBJ2-7|TRBV27|-
CASSLEAGASSYEQYF
TGTGCCAGCAGTTTAGAGGCCGGAGCGAGCTCCTACGAGCAGTACTTC
>-|TRBJ2-3|TRBV29-1|TRBD1
CSVEGTGTTDTQYF
TGCAGCGTTGAAGGGACAGGGACCACAGATACGCAGTATTTT
>-|TRBJ1-2|TRBV27|-
CASSLSGSRTNYGYTF
TGTGCCAGCAGTTTATCAGGTAGCAGAACTAACTATGGCTACACCTTC
>-|TRBJ1-5|TRBV5-1|-
CASSLSSGVDQPQHF
TGCGCCAGCAGCTTGTCGTCGGGGGTTGATCAGCCCCAGCATTTT
>-|TRBJ2-2|TRBV10-1|TRBD1
CASSLQGVRGTGELFF
TGCGCCAGCAGTCTTCAGGGGGTCAGAGGCACCGGGGAGCTGTTTTTT
>-|TRBJ1-3|TRBV7-2|-
CASSEDGRALGNTIYF
TGTGCCAGCAGCGAAGATGGCAGGGCATTAGGAAACACCATATATTTT
>-|TRBJ2-3|TRBV27|TRBD2
CASSSTSGRRSTDTQYF
TGTGCCAGCAGTTCGACTAGCGGGAGGAGAAGCACAGATACGCAGTATTTT
>-|TRBJ1-1|TRBV18|TRBD1
CASSPNRGNTEAFF
TGTGCCAGCTCACCAAACAGGGGGAACACTGAAGCTTTCTTT
>few|TRBJ1-3|TRBV18|TRBD1
CASSETGSAGNTIYF
TGTGCCAGCTCCGAGACAGGGTCCGCTGGAAACACCATATATTTT
>-|TRBJ1-3|TRBV19|TRBD1
CASRDRVSGNTIYF
TGTGCCAGTCGGGACAGGGTTTCTGGAAACACCATATATTTT
>-|TRBJ2-2|TRBV14|TRBD2
CASSQDIGGRRTGELFF
TGTGCCAGCAGCCAAGATATCGGGGGGAGGCGCACCGGGGAGCTGTTTTTT
>-|TRBJ2-1|TRBV4-2|TRBD2
CASSQEVAGVLNEQFF
TGTGCCAGCAGCCAAGAGGTTGCGGGAGTATTAAATGAGCAGTTCTTC
>-|TRBJ2-6|TRBV14|TRBD2
CASSSGLVFSGANVLTF
TGTGCCAGCAGTAGCGGGCTGGTCTTCTCTGGGGCCAACGTCCTGACTTTC
>-|TRBJ2-7|TRBV19|-
CASSIVSGVGYEQYF
TGTGCCAGTAGTATAGTCTCGGGTGTAGGCTACGAGCAGTACTTC
>-|TRBJ1-1|TRBV5-8|-
CASSFTPPKSTEAFF
TGTGCCAGCAGCTTTACCCCCCCAAAGAGCACTGAAGCTTTCTTT
>once|TRBJ2-7|TRBV7-2|TRBD2
CASSLGRGRLGEQYF
TGTGCCAGCAGCTTAGGCCGCGGGAGGTTGGGCGAGCAGTACTTC
>once|TRBJ2-7|TRBV9|-
CASSLQGHEQYF
TGTGCCAGCAGCCTACAGGGCCACGAGCAGTACTTC
>-|TRBJ1-4|TRBV11-2|TRBD1
CASSFTGGAINEKLFF
TGTGCCAGCAGCTTTACAGGGGGCGCCATCAATGAAAAACTGTTTTTT
>-|TRBJ2-5|TRBV5-6|TRBD2
CASSFTGGEGTQYF
TGTGCCAGCAGCTTTACGGGAGGGGAAGGGACCCAGTACTTC
>-|TRBJ2-3|TRBV28|-
CASSFSTDTQYF
TGTGCCAGCAGTTTTAGCACAGATACGCAGTATTTT
>-|TRBJ1-1|TRBV28|-
CASDSNTEAFF
TGTGCCAGCGACAGTAACACTGAAGCTTTCTTT
>-|TRBJ1-4|TRBV7-8|-
CASSSIPATNEKLFF
TGTGCCAGCAGCTCAATCCCTGCAACTAATGAAAAACTGTTTTTT
>once|TRBJ1-5|TRBV5-6|-
CASSSRGSSNQPQHF
TGTGCCAGCAGTTCCCGCGGGTCTAGCAATCAGCCCCAGCATTTT
>-|TRBJ1-4|TRBV5-1|-
CASSPAGADEKLFF
TGCGCCAGCAGCCCGGCAGGGGCAGATGAAAAACTGTTTTTT
>few|TRBJ2-7|TRBV7-3|TRBD1
CASSLNGQGVDEQYF
TGTGCCAGCAGCTTAAATGGGCAGGGGGTAGACGAGCAGTACTTC
>-|TRBJ1-6|TRBV6-6|TRBD1
CASAEPGQGNSPLHF
TGTGCCAGCGCTGAACCGGGACAGGGAAATTCACCCCTCCACTTT
>-|TRBJ2-5|TRBV5-8|TRBD2
CASSWGLAGGQETQYF
TGTGCCAGCAGCTGGGGACTAGCGGGAGGGCAAGAGACCCAGTACTTC
>-|TRBJ2-4|TRBV19|TRBD1
CASSVGQGAPKNIQYF
TGTGCCAGTAGTGTCGGACAGGGGGCTCCCAAAAACATTCAGTACTTC
>-|TRBJ1-1|TRBV6-1|-
CASFRGNEPFF
TGTGCCAGCTTTCGGGGTAATGAGCCTTTCTTT
>-|TRBJ1-1|TRBV19|-
CAVARSGGRGTEAFF
TGTGCCGTAGCACGGTCCGGGGGGCGGGGCACTGAAGCTTTCTTT
>-|TRBJ1-1|TRBV5-1|-
CASTMGRTNTEAFF
TGCGCCAGCACCATGGGACGGACGAACACTGAAGCTTTCTTT
>-|TRBJ2-2|TRBV29-1|-
CSVHTGSAGELFF
TGCAGCGTCCACACAGGGAGTGCCGGGGAGCTGTTTTTT
>-|TRBJ1-2|TRBV18|TRBD1
CASSPPRDRDAANYGYTF
TGTGCCAGCTCACCCCCGCGGGACAGGGATGCAGCTAACTATGGCTACACCTTC
>-|TRBJ1-3|TRBV7-2|-
CASSRIQGDSGNTIYF
TGTGCCAGCAGCCGAATTCAGGGCGACTCTGGAAACACCATATATTTT
>-|TRBJ2-3|TRBV5-1|-
CASSLPNTRRGTDTQYF
TGCGCCAGCAGCTTGCCCAATACACGGCGAGGCACAGATACGCAGTATTTT
>-|TRBJ2-2|TRBV5-6|-
CASSFGSTRTGELFF
TGTGCCAGCAGCTTCGGCAGCACGAGAACCGGGGAGCTGTTTTTT
>-|TRBJ2-1|TRBV7-8|-
CASSLVGYNEQFF
TGTGCCAGCAGCTTAGTCGGTTACAATGAGCAGTTCTTC
>few|TRBJ1-4|TRBV11-2|-
CASSLGGVGEKLFF
TGTGCCAGCAGCTTAGGGGGAGTGGGTGAAAAACTGTTTTTT
>-|TRBJ2-1|TRBV7-8|-
CASSLRNSNEQFF
TGTGCCAGCAGCTTAAGGAACAGCAATGAGCAGTTCTTC
>-|TRBJ2-7|TRBV11-2|-
CASSLGPGALYEQYF
TGTGCCAGCAGCTTAGGGCCGGGAGCCCTCTACGAGCAGTACTTC
>-|TRBJ1-2|TRBV5-1|TRBD1
CASSLGSTGSYGYTF
TGCGCCAGCAGCTTGGGTTCGACAGGGAGCTATGGCTACACCTTC
>-|TRBJ2-5|TRBV5-5|-
CASSEDPQKTQYF
TGTGCCAGCAGCGAGGACCCCCAGAAGACCCAGTACTTC
>-|TRBJ2-7|TRBV5-1|-
CASRGTAGAYEQYF
TGCGCCAGCAGAGGGACAGCGGGGGCCTACGAGCAGTACTTC
>once|TRBJ2-2|TRBV7-9|TRBD2
CASSGTSGSYTGELFF
TGTGCCAGCAGCGGGACTAGCGGGAGTTACACCGGGGAGCTGTTTTTT